This TCR beta chain was sequenced during a study of cytotoxic CD8 clonotypes in ibrutinib-treated CLL. Study conclusions and caveats: Stable or contracted on treatment, public clonotypes were also uncommon. Clonality went higher at ibrutinib response and then dropped back toward baseline at progression.

A note on this clone: Its target is not known.

Some clones are missing from TCRdb's copy, which holds only in-frame ones; the method was immunoSEQ multiplex PCR. Seen here are some 200,000 clones, more than 65% observed once, and the top ten hold approximately 6.3%. The V and J ends lost 7 bases and 4 bases, in that order; junction bases with no gene match: 5. This CDR3 comprises 13 residues. CDR1 and CDR2 from the germline V gene are SGDLS and YYNGEE. The TCR comes from a human donor with chronic lymphocytic leukemia. V is TRBV9 and J is TRBJ1-2; 9 bases agree with TRBD1. The sample consisted of PBMCs, taken after 12 months of ibrutinib treatment. CDR3 sequence reads: CASSPGQGYGYTF. The CDR3, as DNA: TGTGCCAGCTCCCCGGGACAGGGCTATGGCTACACCTTC.